The 4 T cell receptor beta chains in this list originate from one sample, sequenced in a study of T-cell reconstitution after alpha-beta-depleted transplantation in children. It was with unique molecular identifiers that the TCRbeta library was prepared. TCRdb passed the PCR reads through MiXCR, listing each CDR3 protein once. This sample has 540,000 or so distinct CDR3 sequences, with under 30% found just once. The sample was PBMCs, mostly from graft donor cells, taken 360 days after TCRalphabeta/CD19-depleted stem cell transplant. These TCRs come from a boy in the first two years of life who had a stem cell transplant for acute myeloid leukemia, so the T cells may come from the graft donor.

This clonotype was counted between two and nine times. V gene TRBV12-3 or TRBV12-4 combines with J gene TRBJ1-4; D uncertain. Trimming removed 7 bases at V and 6 bases at J, with 9 bases between. The CDR3 is 12 amino acids. The CDR3 nucleotides read TGTGCCAGCATGTGGACCGATGAAAAACTGTTTTTT. It codes for CASMWTDEKLFF.

The chain couples TRBV12-3 or TRBV12-4 to TRBJ1-6; tentatively, D is TRBD1 (6 bases). The CDR3 is made up of 15 amino acids. Trimming removed 7 bases from V and 0 bases from J, with 10 bases in between. Here the CDR3 DNA reads TGTGCCAGCAACAAACAGGGCTCCTATAATTCACCCCTCCACTTT. Translating it yields CASNKQGSYNSPLHF.

Many counts were recorded for this clonotype. V gene TRBV20-1 combines with J gene TRBJ2-3; TRBD1 matches 9 bases. J lost 2 bases, V lost 5 bases, and 20 bases had no gene match. CDR3 length equals 19 residues. Germline lookup yields CDR1 DFQATT and CDR2 SNEGSKA (reference sequence). The CDR3 DNA reads TGCAGTGCTGACTGGACAGGGGATGGGGGGGCCTTTTACACAGATACGCAGTATTTT. This encodes CSADWTGDGGAFYTDTQYF.

The V and J genes are TRBV4-3 and TRBJ2-5; D is perhaps TRBD2 (7 bases). V lost 4 bases and J 0 bases, leaving 21 bases between the germline ends. CDR1 and CDR2 from the germline V gene are LGHNA and YSLEER. There are 18 residues in the CDR3. As DNA, the CDR3 is TGCGCCAGCAGCCTGCACTTTGGACTAGGGGGGTACCAAGAGACCCAGTACTTC. Its protein is CASSLHFGLGGYQETQYF.